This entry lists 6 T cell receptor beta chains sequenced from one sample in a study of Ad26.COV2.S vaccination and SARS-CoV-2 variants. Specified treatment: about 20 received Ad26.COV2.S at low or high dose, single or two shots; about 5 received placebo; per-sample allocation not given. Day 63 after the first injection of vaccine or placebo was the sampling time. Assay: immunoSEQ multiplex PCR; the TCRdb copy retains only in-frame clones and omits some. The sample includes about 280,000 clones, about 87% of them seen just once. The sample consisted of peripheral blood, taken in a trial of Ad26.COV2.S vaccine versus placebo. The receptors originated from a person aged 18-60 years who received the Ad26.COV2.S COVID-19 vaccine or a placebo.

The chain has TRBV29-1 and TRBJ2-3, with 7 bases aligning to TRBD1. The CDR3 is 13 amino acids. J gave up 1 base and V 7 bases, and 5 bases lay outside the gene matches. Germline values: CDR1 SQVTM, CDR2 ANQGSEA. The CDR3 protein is CSDCTGGTDTQYF. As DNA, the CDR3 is TGCAGCGATTGCACAGGGGGCACAGATACGCAGTATTTT.

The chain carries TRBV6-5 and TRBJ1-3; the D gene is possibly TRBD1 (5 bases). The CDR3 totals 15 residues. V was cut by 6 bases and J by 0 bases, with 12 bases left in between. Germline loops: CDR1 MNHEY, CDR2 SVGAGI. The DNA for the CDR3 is TGTGCCAGCAGATTCGACAGCAGCTCTGGAAACACCATATATTTT. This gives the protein CASRFDSSSGNTIYF.

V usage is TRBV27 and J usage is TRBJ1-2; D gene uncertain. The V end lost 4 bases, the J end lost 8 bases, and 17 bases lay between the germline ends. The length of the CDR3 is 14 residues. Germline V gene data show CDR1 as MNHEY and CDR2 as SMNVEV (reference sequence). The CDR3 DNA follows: TGTGCCAGCAGTTGGGGTATTGGAGCCTCCGGCTACACCTTC. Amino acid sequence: CASSWGIGASGYTF.

The CDR3 loop is CASSLDSNEQFF. The CDR3 DNA sequence: TGTGCCAGCAGCCTCGACTCCAATGAGCAGTTCTTC. The J gene is TRBJ2-1, the V gene TRBV5-4; D remains ambiguous. Trimming pared 4 bases from V and 6 bases from J, leaving 8 bases between. CDR1 is SGHNT and CDR2 is YYREEE in the germline V gene (reference sequence). The CDR3 is made up of 12 amino acids. Filled out from reference TRBV5-4 and TRBJ2-1, the complete variable domain reads ETGVTQSPTHLIKTRGQQVTLRCSSQSGHNTVSWYQQALGQGPQFIFQYYREEENGRGNFPPRFSGLQFPNYSSELNVNALELDDSALYLCASSLDSNEQFFGPGTRLTVL.

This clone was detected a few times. As DNA, the CDR3 is TGCAGCGTTGGTACAGGGGACATAAACACCATATATTTT. Translated, it gives CSVGTGDINTIYF. The chain has TRBV29-1 and TRBJ1-3; TRBD1 matches 7 bases. The junction had 6 bases not matched to a gene; V was cut back by 4 bases and J by 6 bases. This CDR3 contains 13 residues. Germline V lookup: CDR1 SQVTM, CDR2 ANQGSEA.

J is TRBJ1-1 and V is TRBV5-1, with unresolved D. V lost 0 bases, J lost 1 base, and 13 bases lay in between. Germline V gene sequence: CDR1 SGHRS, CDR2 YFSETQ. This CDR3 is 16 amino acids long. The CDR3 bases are TGCGCCAGCAGCTTGGCCGTAGTTGAGGAGAACACTGAAGCTTTCTTT. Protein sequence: CASSLAVVEENTEAFF.